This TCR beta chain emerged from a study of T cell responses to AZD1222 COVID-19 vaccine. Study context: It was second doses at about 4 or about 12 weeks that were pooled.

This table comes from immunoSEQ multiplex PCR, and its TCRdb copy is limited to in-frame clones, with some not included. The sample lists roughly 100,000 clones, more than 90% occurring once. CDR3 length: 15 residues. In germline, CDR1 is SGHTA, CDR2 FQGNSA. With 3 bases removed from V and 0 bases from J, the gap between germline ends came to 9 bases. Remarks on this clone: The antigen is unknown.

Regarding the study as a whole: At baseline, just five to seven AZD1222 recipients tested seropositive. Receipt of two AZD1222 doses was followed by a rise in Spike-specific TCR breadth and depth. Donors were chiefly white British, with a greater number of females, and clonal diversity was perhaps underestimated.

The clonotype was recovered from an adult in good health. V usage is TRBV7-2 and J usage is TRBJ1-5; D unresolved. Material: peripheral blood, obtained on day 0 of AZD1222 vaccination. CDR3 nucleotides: TGTGCCAGCAGCTTTCGGTCATCTAGCAATCAGCCCCAGCATTTT. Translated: CASSFRSSSNQPQHF.